This TCR beta chain was identified during a study of T cells after yellow fever vaccination. Across the study: Preparation used SMART-Seq v4 Ultra Low Input for the low-cell-number fractions. Findings of the study overall: Once the booster was given, most primary-vaccination clones reappeared, at about 96% for CD4 and over 85% for CD8.

Generation of TCR cDNA used 5'RACE template switching (which added a universal primer site and UMIs). TCRdb independently ran MiXCR on the 5' RACE reads; one entry per CDR3 protein. The sample lists 150,000 to 200,000 distinct CDR3 sequences, 9.3% occurring once. As regards this clonotype: Its antigen is as yet unknown.

The material sequenced was CD8+ T cells sorted from PBMCs, taken 45 days after the yellow fever booster vaccination. The TCR was taken from a man between 18 and 35 years old who received the YFV17D yellow fever vaccine.

The CDR3 region is CSARRGRRSPAQETQYF. CDR3 coding DNA: TGCAGTGCTAGACGCGGTCGTAGATCTCCAGCCCAAGAGACCCAGTACTTC. This rearrangement joins TRBV20-1 to TRBJ2-5, with unresolved D. The CDR3 loop spans 17 amino acids. The V gene lost 2 bases and the J gene lost 1 base, with 20 bases spanning the gap. Germline assignment: CDR1 DFQATT and CDR2 SNEGSKA (reference sequence).